This is a list of T cell receptor beta chains from one sample in a study of memory CD4+ T cells and cytomegalovirus serostatus. Clones were read by immunoSEQ multiplex PCR, and TCRdb kept only the in-frame ones, dropping some. This sample has some 40,000 clones, with 65% to 80% found just once. The sequencing input was memory CD4+ T cells from blood. These receptors were obtained from an adult in good health and CMV-seropositive. Each CDR3 is given with its conserved first and last residue. The D gene is left open where the match is weak. Clone sizes are given selectively: once, few, many, or a class where the clone is expanded.

V: TRBV19
D: NA
size: NA
J: TRBJ2-5
CDR3: CASGAVGTQYF
DNA: TGTGCCAGTGGGGCCGTAGGGACCCAGTACTTC

V: TRBV28
D: TRBD2
size: NA
J: TRBJ2-4
CDR3: CASSLGLAGGPAKNIQYF
DNA: TGTGCCAGCAGTTTAGGACTAGCGGGAGGGCCCGCCAAAAACATTCAGTACTTC

V: TRBV7-9
D: NA
size: NA
J: TRBJ2-5
CDR3: CASSLAGAETQYF
DNA: TGTGCCAGCAGCTTAGCAGGGGCGGAGACCCAGTACTTC

V: TRBV18
D: NA
size: once
J: TRBJ2-7
CDR3: CASSPGLAVSYEQYF
DNA: TGTGCCAGCTCACCAGGGTTAGCGGTCTCCTACGAGCAGTACTTC

V: TRBV19
D: TRBD1
size: NA
J: TRBJ2-3
CDR3: CASSTFGQGATDTQYF
DNA: TGTGCCAGTAGTACCTTTGGACAGGGGGCCACAGATACGCAGTATTTT

V: TRBV2
D: NA
size: NA
J: TRBJ1-5
CDR3: CASSEKGRDNQPQHF
DNA: TGTGCCAGCAGTGAAAAGGGACGGGATAATCAGCCCCAGCATTTT

V: TRBV18
D: NA
size: NA
J: TRBJ2-7
CDR3: CASSQNHRDEQYF
DNA: TGTGCCAGCTCACAAAACCACCGGGACGAGCAGTACTTC

V: TRBV6-1
D: TRBD1
size: NA
J: TRBJ2-6
CDR3: CASRGDRGGANVLTF
DNA: TGTGCCAGCAGGGGGGACAGGGGTGGGGCCAACGTCCTGACTTTC

V: TRBV6-6
D: NA
size: NA
J: TRBJ2-5
CDR3: CASSSTVETQYF
DNA: TGTGCCAGCAGTTCGACAGTGGAGACCCAGTACTTC

V: TRBV29-1
D: TRBD1
size: NA
J: TRBJ1-2
CDR3: CSAQGAHGYTF
DNA: TGCAGCGCACAGGGGGCTCATGGCTACACCTTC

V: TRBV7-2
D: NA
size: NA
J: TRBJ1-2
CDR3: CASSSSGTRGLNYGYTF
DNA: TGTGCCAGCAGCTCAAGCGGGACTCGAGGTCTTAACTATGGCTACACCTTC

V: TRBV4-1
D: TRBD1
size: NA
J: TRBJ1-1
CDR3: CASSFRPLRGLTEAFF
DNA: TGCGCCAGCAGCTTTCGACCCTTAAGGGGGCTCACTGAAGCTTTCTTT

V: TRBV6-5
D: TRBD1
size: NA
J: TRBJ1-1
CDR3: CATGQGNTEAFF
DNA: TGTGCCACGGGACAGGGGAACACTGAAGCTTTCTTT

V: TRBV18
D: NA
size: NA
J: TRBJ2-5
CDR3: CASSPRQRQGVGEESQYF
DNA: TGTGCCAGCTCACCACGGCAGCGCCAGGGCGTGGGGGAAGAGAGCCAGTACTTC

V: TRBV6-5
D: NA
size: NA
J: TRBJ1-1
CDR3: CASSPPGRATEAFF
DNA: TGTGCCAGCAGTCCTCCGGGGAGGGCAACTGAAGCTTTCTTT

V: TRBV12-5
D: NA
size: few
J: TRBJ1-1
CDR3: CASGLVGNTEAFF
DNA: TGTGCTAGTGGTTTGGTAGGGAACACTGAAGCTTTCTTT

V: TRBV7-9
D: TRBD1
size: NA
J: TRBJ1-2
CDR3: CASSPRGTENYGYTF
DNA: TGTGCCAGCAGCCCGAGGGGGACAGAGAACTATGGCTACACCTTC

V: TRBV11-1
D: TRBD1
size: NA
J: TRBJ1-1
CDR3: CASSLKGAAFF
DNA: TGTGCCAGCAGCTTAAAGGGGGCAGCTTTCTTT

V: TRBV11-1
D: TRBD1
size: NA
J: TRBJ2-7
CDR3: CASSPGQGIDEQYF
DNA: TGTGCCAGCAGTCCGGGACAGGGGATAGACGAGCAGTACTTC

V: TRBV28
D: TRBD2
size: once
J: TRBJ2-7
CDR3: CASSWVGLAGGPSSYEQYF
DNA: TGTGCCAGCAGTTGGGTAGGACTAGCGGGAGGCCCGAGCTCCTACGAGCAGTACTTC

V: TRBV10-3
D: TRBD2
size: NA
J: TRBJ2-7
CDR3: CAIRTGLAVGEQYF
DNA: TGTGCCATCAGGACGGGACTAGCGGTTGGGGAGCAGTACTTC

V: TRBV7-2
D: NA
size: few
J: TRBJ1-1
CDR3: CASVVSTEAFF
DNA: TGTGCCAGTGTTGTGAGCACTGAAGCTTTCTTT

V: TRBV18
D: TRBD1
size: NA
J: TRBJ2-2
CDR3: CASSPRTGNTGELFF
DNA: TGTGCCAGCTCCCCCCGGACAGGGAACACCGGGGAGCTGTTTTTT

V: TRBV9
D: TRBD2
size: NA
J: TRBJ2-7
CDR3: CASSVDPGGSYEQYF
DNA: TGTGCCAGCAGCGTAGACCCGGGGGGCTCCTACGAGCAGTACTTC

V: TRBV5-6
D: NA
size: NA
J: TRBJ1-2
CDR3: CASSLAAGFGYGYTF
DNA: TGTGCCAGCAGCTTGGCCGCCGGCTTCGGCTATGGCTACACCTTC

V: TRBV18
D: TRBD1
size: NA
J: TRBJ2-1
CDR3: CASSPVGQGDEQFF
DNA: TGTGCCAGCTCACCAGTAGGACAGGGGGACGAGCAGTTCTTC

V: TRBV11-2
D: NA
size: NA
J: TRBJ1-2
CDR3: CASSRLGYGYTF
DNA: TGTGCCAGCAGCCGCCTGGGCTATGGCTACACCTTC

V: TRBV2
D: NA
size: few
J: TRBJ2-7
CDR3: CASRELAYEQYF
DNA: TGTGCCAGCAGAGAACTAGCCTACGAGCAGTACTTC

V: TRBV5-6
D: NA
size: NA
J: TRBJ2-7
CDR3: CASSAMRRGPPYEQYF
DNA: TGTGCCAGCAGCGCCATGAGACGGGGTCCCCCCTACGAGCAGTACTTC

V: TRBV6-1
D: NA
size: few
J: TRBJ1-1
CDR3: CASREKAGVGTEAFF
DNA: TGTGCCAGCAGAGAGAAAGCAGGGGTGGGCACTGAAGCTTTCTTT

V: TRBV5-4
D: NA
size: NA
J: TRBJ1-1
CDR3: CASSLKQGNTEAFF
DNA: TGTGCCAGCAGCTTGAAACAGGGGAACACTGAAGCTTTCTTT

V: TRBV6-1
D: NA
size: NA
J: TRBJ2-7
CDR3: CASSKYRAYEQYF
DNA: TGTGCCAGCAGCAAATACAGGGCGTACGAGCAGTACTTC

V: TRBV28
D: NA
size: few
J: TRBJ1-1
CDR3: CASILPPGRGNTEAFF
DNA: TGTGCCAGCATCCTACCACCGGGACGGGGGAACACTGAAGCTTTCTTT

V: TRBV7-9
D: NA
size: NA
J: TRBJ2-2
CDR3: CASSFEGLAGELFF
DNA: TGTGCCAGCAGCTTCGAAGGGCTGGCCGGGGAGCTGTTTTTT

V: TRBV11-3
D: NA
size: NA
J: TRBJ2-5
CDR3: CASSLGGQETQYF
DNA: TGTGCCAGCAGCTTAGGGGGACAAGAGACCCAGTACTTC

V: TRBV7-9
D: TRBD2
size: NA
J: TRBJ2-7
CDR3: CASSPLSGDEQYF
DNA: TGTGCCAGCAGCCCCTTGAGCGGGGATGAGCAGTACTTC

V: TRBV9
D: NA
size: few
J: TRBJ1-1
CDR3: CASSVAPMNTEAFF
DNA: TGTGCCAGCAGCGTAGCTCCCATGAACACTGAAGCTTTCTTT

V: TRBV5-6
D: NA
size: few
J: TRBJ2-1
CDR3: CASSSYQGELIYNEQFF
DNA: TGTGCCAGCAGCTCCTATCAGGGAGAATTGATCTACAATGAGCAGTTCTTC

V: TRBV7-2
D: NA
size: NA
J: TRBJ1-3
CDR3: CASTNRAPSSGNTIYF
DNA: TGTGCCAGCACCAACAGGGCCCCAAGCTCTGGAAACACCATATATTTT

V: TRBV18
D: NA
size: few
J: TRBJ1-1
CDR3: CASSRGQGGPEAFF
DNA: TGTGCCAGCTCACGAGGCCAGGGAGGGCCTGAAGCTTTCTTT

V: TRBV6-5
D: NA
size: NA
J: TRBJ2-7
CDR3: CASSRGEGEQYF
DNA: TGTGCCAGCAGTAGGGGGGAGGGCGAGCAGTACTTC

V: TRBV5-1
D: NA
size: NA
J: TRBJ2-2
CDR3: CAGRRLENTGELFF
DNA: TGCGCCGGGCGAAGACTAGAGAACACCGGGGAGCTGTTTTTT

V: TRBV15
D: NA
size: NA
J: TRBJ2-1
CDR3: CATSRYSPGYEQFF
DNA: TGTGCCACCAGCAGGTACTCCCCTGGGTATGAGCAGTTCTTC

V: TRBV19
D: NA
size: NA
J: TRBJ1-2
CDR3: CASRPLVVGAGYGYTF
DNA: TGTGCCAGTAGGCCATTGGTGGTGGGGGCAGGCTATGGCTACACCTTC

V: TRBV7-6
D: TRBD2
size: NA
J: TRBJ2-1
CDR3: CASSLVGGSLYNEQFF
DNA: TGTGCCAGCAGCTTAGTGGGCGGGAGTCTCTACAATGAGCAGTTCTTC

V: TRBV6-1
D: TRBD1
size: NA
J: TRBJ1-2
CDR3: CASSENPGQGSNYGYTF
DNA: TGTGCCAGCAGTGAAAATCCGGGACAGGGATCTAACTATGGCTACACCTTC

V: TRBV4-1
D: TRBD1
size: NA
J: TRBJ1-5
CDR3: CASSQGSRGLQPQHF
DNA: TGCGCCAGCAGCCAAGGGAGCAGGGGGCTTCAGCCCCAGCATTTT

V: TRBV7-9
D: TRBD2
size: few
J: TRBJ2-1
CDR3: CASSLPGLAGTRSYNEQFF
DNA: TGTGCCAGCAGCTTACCGGGACTAGCGGGGACAAGATCATACAATGAGCAGTTCTTC